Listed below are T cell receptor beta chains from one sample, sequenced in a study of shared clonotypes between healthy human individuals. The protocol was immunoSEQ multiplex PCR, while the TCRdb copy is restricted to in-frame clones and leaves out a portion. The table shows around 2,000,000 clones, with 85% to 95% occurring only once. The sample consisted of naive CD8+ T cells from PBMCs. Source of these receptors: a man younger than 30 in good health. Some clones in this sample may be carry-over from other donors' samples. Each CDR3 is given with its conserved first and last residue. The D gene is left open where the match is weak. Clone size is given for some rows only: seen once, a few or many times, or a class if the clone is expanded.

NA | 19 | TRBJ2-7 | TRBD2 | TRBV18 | CASSPTKGTSGRHTYEQYF | TGTGCCAGCTCACCAACAAAAGGGACTAGCGGGAGGCATACCTACGAGCAGTACTTC
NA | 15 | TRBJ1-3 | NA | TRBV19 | CASVDSGSSGNTIYF | TGTGCCAGTGTGGACAGCGGGAGCTCTGGAAACACCATATATTTT
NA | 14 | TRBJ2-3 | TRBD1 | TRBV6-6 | CACSRDRGTDTQYF | TGTGCCTGCTCCCGGGACAGGGGTACAGATACGCAGTATTTT
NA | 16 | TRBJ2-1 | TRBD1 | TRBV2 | CASSEYPGQVFDEQFF | TGTGCCAGCAGTGAATATCCGGGACAGGTCTTCGATGAGCAGTTCTTC
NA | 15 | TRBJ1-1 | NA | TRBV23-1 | CASSQMKGPGPEAFF | TGCGCCAGCAGTCAAATGAAGGGGCCCGGCCCCGAAGCTTTCTTT
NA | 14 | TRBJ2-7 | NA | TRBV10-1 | CASSERDIDYEQYF | TGCGCCAGCAGTGAGCGGGACATCGACTACGAGCAGTACTTC
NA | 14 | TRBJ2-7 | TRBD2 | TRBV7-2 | CASSPQREFYEQYF | TGTGCCAGCAGCCCCCAGCGGGAGTTCTACGAGCAGTACTTC
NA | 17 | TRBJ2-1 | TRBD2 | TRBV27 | CASSLFGLAGNYNEQFF | TGTGCCAGCAGTTTATTTGGACTAGCGGGAAACTACAATGAGCAGTTCTTC
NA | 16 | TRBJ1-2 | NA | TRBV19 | CASSIEVQALSHGYTF | TGTGCCAGTAGTATAGAGGTCCAGGCCTTGAGCCATGGCTACACCTTC
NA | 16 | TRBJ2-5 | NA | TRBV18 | CASSPTRASYQETQYF | TGTGCCAGCTCACCCACCCGGGCCTCTTACCAAGAGACCCAGTACTTC
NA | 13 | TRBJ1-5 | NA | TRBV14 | CASSQGRLGPQHF | TGTGCCAGCAGCCAAGGGCGGCTTGGGCCCCAGCATTTT
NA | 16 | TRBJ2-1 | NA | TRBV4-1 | CASSQEGSGEGNEQFF | TGCGCCAGCAGCCAAGAAGGGTCAGGGGAGGGGAATGAGCAGTTCTTC
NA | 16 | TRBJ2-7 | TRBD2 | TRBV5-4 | CASRFLAGGNYYEQYF | TGTGCCAGCAGGTTCCTAGCGGGAGGAAATTATTACGAGCAGTACTTC
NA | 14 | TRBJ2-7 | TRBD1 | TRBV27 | CASNRGTGPSEQYF | TGTGCCAGCAACCGGGGGACAGGGCCCTCGGAGCAGTACTTC
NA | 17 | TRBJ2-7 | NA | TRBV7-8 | CASSLPMVGTPRGEQYF | TGTGCCAGCAGCTTACCTATGGTCGGCACTCCAAGAGGAGAGCAGTACTTC
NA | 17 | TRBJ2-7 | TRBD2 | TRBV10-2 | CASSFPIAGTSSYEQYF | TGCGCCAGCAGTTTTCCAATAGCGGGGACAAGCTCCTACGAGCAGTACTTC
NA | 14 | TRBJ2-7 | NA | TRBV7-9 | CASSSPDPSYEQYF | TGTGCCAGCAGCTCCCCGGATCCCTCCTACGAGCAGTACTTC
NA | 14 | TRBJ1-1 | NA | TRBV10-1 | CASSPREGDTEAFF | TGCGCCAGCAGCCCACGAGAAGGTGACACTGAAGCTTTCTTT
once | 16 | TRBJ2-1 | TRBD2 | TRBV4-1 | CASSQPGLGGFNEQFF | TGCGCCAGCAGCCAACCGGGACTAGGGGGTTTCAATGAGCAGTTCTTC
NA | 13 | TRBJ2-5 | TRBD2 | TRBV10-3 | CAIRGAGTETQYF | TGTGCCATCAGGGGAGCGGGAACAGAGACCCAGTACTTC
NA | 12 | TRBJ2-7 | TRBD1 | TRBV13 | CASSLGGQGLSF | TGTGCCAGCAGCTTAGGAGGACAGGGACTCAGCTTC
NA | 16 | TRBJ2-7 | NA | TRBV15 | CATSRLPTGLSYEQYF | TGTGCCACCAGCAGATTACCAACAGGGCTCTCCTACGAGCAGTACTTC
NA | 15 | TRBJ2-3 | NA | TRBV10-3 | CAISESGSSTDTQYF | TGTGCCATCAGTGAGTCAGGGAGTAGCACAGATACGCAGTATTTT
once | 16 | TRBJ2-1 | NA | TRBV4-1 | CASSQGKSGSLDEQFF | TGCGCCAGCAGCCAAGGGAAATCGGGCAGCCTTGATGAGCAGTTCTTC
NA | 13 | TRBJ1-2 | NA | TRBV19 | CASSMGPFYGYTF | TGTGCCAGTAGTATGGGCCCATTCTATGGCTACACCTTC